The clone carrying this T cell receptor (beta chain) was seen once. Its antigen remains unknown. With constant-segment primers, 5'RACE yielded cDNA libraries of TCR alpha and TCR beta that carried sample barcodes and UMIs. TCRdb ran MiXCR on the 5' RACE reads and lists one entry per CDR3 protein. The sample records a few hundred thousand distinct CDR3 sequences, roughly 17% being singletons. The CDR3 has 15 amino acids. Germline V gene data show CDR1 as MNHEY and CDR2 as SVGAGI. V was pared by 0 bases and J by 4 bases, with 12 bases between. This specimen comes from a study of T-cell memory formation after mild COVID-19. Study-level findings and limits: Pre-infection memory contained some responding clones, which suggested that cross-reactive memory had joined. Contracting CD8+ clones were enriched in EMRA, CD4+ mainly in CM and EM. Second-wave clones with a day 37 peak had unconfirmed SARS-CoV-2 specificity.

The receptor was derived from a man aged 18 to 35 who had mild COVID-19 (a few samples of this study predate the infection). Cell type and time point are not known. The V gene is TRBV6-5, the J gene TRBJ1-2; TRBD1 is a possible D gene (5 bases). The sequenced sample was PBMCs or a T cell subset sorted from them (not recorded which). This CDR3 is CASSYSRGGIYGYTF. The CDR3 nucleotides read TGTGCCAGCAGTTACTCGAGGGGAGGGATCTATGGCTACACCTTC.